A single sample gave rise to the 22 T cell receptor beta chains below, sequenced in a study of human T cells and chemical hapten exposure. Noted time point: pre-sensitization, week 0. The treatment is: therapeutic diphenylcyclopropenone sensitization with weekly scalp DPC. TCRdb re-called the RACE reads with MiXCR, one entry per CDR3 protein. The sample lists about 110,000 distinct CDR3 sequences, about 12% occurring once. This material consisted of whole blood, taken in connection with sensitization to the hapten diphenylcyclopropenone (DPC). These receptors all come from a woman between 50 and 59 years old with alopecia areata. Some clones in this sample may be carry-over from other donors' samples.

This clonotype was observed a handful of times. V usage is TRBV4-3 and J usage is TRBJ2-1; unclear D gene. CDR1 and CDR2 from the germline V gene are LGHNA and YSLEER. Trimming removed 1 base at V and 11 bases at J, with 15 bases between. The CDR3 is 14 amino acids. Here the CDR3 reads CASSQGFYPPKQFF. The CDR3 DNA follows: TGCGCCAGCAGCCAAGGTTTCTACCCCCCTAAGCAGTTCTTC.

This clonotype was detected many times. The chain combines TRBV5-1 with TRBJ2-5; D gene ambiguous. The CDR3 runs 12 residues. Germline V CDR1 and CDR2: SGHRS, YFSETQ. Trimming removed 6 bases at V and 2 bases at J, with 8 bases between. CDR3 sequence reads: CASTLEQETQYF. The CDR3 region has the DNA TGCGCCAGCACCCTTGAACAAGAGACCCAGTACTTC. The variable domain in full, completed from reference TRBV5-1 and TRBJ2-5, reads KAGVTQTPRYLIKTRGQQVTLSCSPISGHRSVSWYQQTPGQGLQFLFEYFSETQRNKGNFPGRFSGRQFSNSRSEMNVSTLELGDSALYLCASTLEQETQYFGPGTRLLVL.

This clonotype appeared many times. V and J are TRBV7-6 and TRBJ2-1; 8 nucleotides line up with TRBD2. The germline CDR1 and CDR2 sequences are SGHVS and FNYEAQ. The CDR3 contains 15 residues. V lost 1 base, J lost 3 bases, and 2 bases stayed unmatched. CDR3 sequence: CASSLGGTSYNEQFF. The CDR3 DNA is TGTGCCAGCAGCTTAGGAGGGACTAGCTACAATGAGCAGTTCTTC.

Comment on this clonotype: In this CDR3 the conserved last residue, phenylalanine or tryptophan, is missing, so a read error is likely. DNA of the CDR3: TGTGCCAGCTCACCAGGGACAGGGGGCTCTGAAGCTTTCTCT. This translates into CASSPGTGGSEAFS. The chain employs TRBV18 and TRBJ1-1, with 12 nucleotides matching TRBD1. Germline values: CDR1 KGHSH, CDR2 LQKENI. Trimming cost V 2 bases and J 6 bases; bases outside gene matches: 1. The CDR3 runs 14 residues.

This clonotype was observed a few times. The V and J genes are TRBV7-9 and TRBJ2-7; weak D call: TRBD2 (5 bases). The CDR3 consists of 14 residues. Trimming left V 3 bases short and J 5 bases short, with 14 bases between. Germline lookup yields CDR1 SEHNR and CDR2 FQNEAQ (reference sequence). CDR3 region: CASSLEAGGNEQYF. CDR3 DNA sequence: TGTGCCAGCAGCTTGGAGGCAGGCGGCAACGAGCAGTACTTC.

Only a few counts were recorded for this clonotype. This sequence joins TRBV7-6 and TRBJ2-3; 8 bases match TRBD2. Germline V CDR1 and CDR2: SGHVS, FNYEAQ. CDR3 length equals 16 residues. V trimming: 5 bases; J trimming: 0 bases; junction bases outside the gene matches: 7. The CDR3 bases are TGTGCCAGCAGCACGGGACTAGTGAGTAGCACAGATACGCAGTATTTT. Its protein product is CASSTGLVSSTDTQYF.

This clonotype was counted ten times or more. The chain couples TRBV4-2 to TRBJ1-1, with D perhaps TRBD1 (5 bases). Deletions cut 8 bases from V and 4 bases from J, with 17 bases between. CDR3 size: 14 residues. Germline values: CDR1 LGHNA, CDR2 YNFKEQ. The CDR3 region is CASSPTGQGTEAFF. CDR3 coding DNA: TGTGCCAGCTCCCCAACCGGGCAGGGCACTGAAGCTTTCTTT.

This clonotype was seen ten or more times. This chain joins TRBV28 and TRBJ1-1; D uncertain. V was pared by 0 bases and J by 11 bases, with 7 bases between. This CDR3 has 11 amino acids. Germline V gene lookup returns CDR1 MDHEN and CDR2 SYDVKM. CDR3 amino acids: CASSLWPQAFF. DNA for the CDR3: TGTGCCAGCAGTTTATGGCCGCAGGCTTTCTTT.

This clonotype was seen at least ten times. The V gene is TRBV4-1, the J gene TRBJ2-1, with 11 positions matching TRBD2. V was clipped by 2 bases and J by 8 bases; unmatched bases: 11. The CDR3 loop spans 17 amino acids. Germline V gene sequence: CDR1 MGHRA, CDR2 YSYEKL. The CDR3 sequence is CASSQSIATSGGDEQFF. CDR3 bases: TGCGCCAGCAGCCAATCCATTGCCACTAGCGGGGGAGATGAGCAGTTCTTC.

This chain uses TRBV20-1 with TRBJ2-7; TRBD2 agrees at 7 bases. Germline CDR1 DFQATT, CDR2 SNEGSKA (reference sequence). The CDR3 covers 12 residues. With 8 bases clipped from V and 3 bases from J, the junction kept 7 bases outside the gene matches. The CDR3: CSSGLESYEQYF. CDR3 DNA: TGCAGTTCCGGACTAGAAAGCTACGAGCAGTACTTC.

V usage is TRBV20-1 and J usage is TRBJ1-1; 7 bases are shared with TRBD1. This CDR3 spans 14 amino acids. Germline V gene data show CDR1 as DFQATT and CDR2 as SNEGSKA (reference sequence). V dropped 3 bases and J dropped 0; count of bases not matched to a gene: 4. The CDR3 region is CSARKDRLNTEAFF. In DNA form, the CDR3 reads TGCAGTGCTAGGAAGGACAGGCTGAACACTGAAGCTTTCTTT.

V gene TRBV28 combines with J gene TRBJ2-6, with D perhaps matching TRBD2 (6 bases). This CDR3 is built from 15 residues. V was trimmed by 8 bases and J by 3 bases, leaving 14 bases between them. CDR1 is MDHEN and CDR2 is SYDVKM in the germline V gene. CDR3 nucleotides: TGTGCCAGCGCAAGCCCGGGGGTTGGGGCCAACGTCCTGACTTTC. Amino acid sequence: CASASPGVGANVLTF.

This clonotype has just a few counts. One end of the junction does not line up with germline, which may come from a read error. V gene TRBV5-1 combines with J gene TRBJ2-2; D uncertain. Germline V gives CDR1 SGHRS, CDR2 YFSETQ. The CDR3 contains 13 residues. The CDR3 sequence: CASGFTRTGELFF. In nucleotides, the CDR3 is TGCGCCAGCGGCTTCACCCGGACCGGGGAGCTGTTTTTT.

This clonotype appeared a few times. J is TRBJ2-2 and V is TRBV10-3; 7 bases match TRBD1. The germline gives CDR1 ENHRY, CDR2 SYGVKD. Unmatched junction bases numbered 7, after V lost 5 bases and J lost 4 bases. The length of the CDR3 is 15 residues. The CDR3 loop is CAISTGVAGTGELFF. In DNA, the CDR3 is TGTGCCATCAGTACAGGGGTTGCTGGCACCGGGGAGCTGTTTTTT.

At least ten counts were recorded for this clonotype. V and J are TRBV29-1 and TRBJ2-5; 9 bases agree with TRBD1. CDR1 SQVTM and CDR2 ANQGSEA come from the germline V gene. After removal of 6 bases from V and 4 bases from J, the junction contained 9 bases not matched to a gene. The length of the CDR3 is 14 residues. The CDR3 region is CSVRGQGIGETQYF. The CDR3 DNA follows: TGCAGCGTACGAGGACAGGGGATAGGAGAGACCCAGTACTTC.

This clonotype was counted many times. This chain uses TRBV28 with TRBJ2-3; 16 bases align to TRBD2. The germline CDR1 and CDR2 sequences are MDHEN and SYDVKM. Unmatched junction bases numbered 9, after V lost 3 bases and J lost 9 bases. The CDR3 spans 17 residues. This CDR3 reads CASSLSPGTSGRATQYF. CDR3 bases: TGTGCCAGCAGTTTGAGTCCAGGGACTAGCGGGAGGGCCACGCAGTATTTT.

Many counts were recorded for this clonotype. V is TRBV3-1 and J is TRBJ2-5; no reliable D call. V was pared by 4 bases and J by 0 bases, with 3 bases between. The V gene's germline CDR1 is LGHDT and CDR2 YNNKEL (reference sequence). This CDR3 is 12 amino acids long. In nucleotides, the CDR3 is TGTGCCAGCAGCCTGAACCAAGAGACCCAGTACTTC. Encoded protein: CASSLNQETQYF.

This clonotype was detected only a few times. As DNA, the CDR3 is TGTGCCAGCAGCACCGCCACTGAAGCTTTCTTT. Protein: CASSTATEAFF. V usage is TRBV28 and J usage is TRBJ1-1; D is ambiguous. V dropped 6 bases and J dropped 4 bases, with 6 bases sitting between them. Germline V gene data show CDR1 as MDHEN and CDR2 as SYDVKM. This CDR3 has 11 residues.

This clonotype showed up just a few times. The chain is built from TRBV20-1 and TRBJ2-7, with 9 bases matching TRBD2. V dropped 5 bases and J dropped 7; count of bases not matched to a gene: 12. From germline, CDR1 is DFQATT and CDR2 SNEGSKA (reference sequence). There are 14 residues in the CDR3. In DNA, the CDR3 is TGCAGTGCTCCGCGCCTCGCGGGGGGGGAGGAGCAGTACTTC. This codes for CSAPRLAGGEEQYF.

This chain joins TRBV2 and TRBJ2-7, with D hard to call. V shed 7 bases and J shed 2 bases, with 15 bases lying between them. The germline V gene has CDR1 SNHLY and CDR2 FYNNEI. This CDR3 comprises 14 residues. The CDR3 DNA reads as TGTGCCAGCAACTTGAAGGGCCCCACCTACGAGCAGTACTTC. This translates into CASNLKGPTYEQYF.

The CDR3: CSVVDREETQYF. The CDR3 coding sequence is TGCAGCGTCGTGGACAGAGAAGAGACCCAGTACTTC. The V and J genes are TRBV29-1 and TRBJ2-5; weak D call: TRBD1 (6 bases). Trimming removed 6 bases from V and 3 bases from J, with 11 bases in between. Per the germline V gene, CDR1 is SQVTM and CDR2 is ANQGSEA. The CDR3 is 12 residues long.

The V call is TRBV5-1, the J call TRBJ2-1, with 9 bases that match TRBD1. Germline CDR1 is SGHRS and CDR2 is YFSETQ. Trimming took 4 bases from V and 0 from J; bases not matched to a gene: 8. The CDR3 sequence is 17 residues long. CDR3 protein: CASSHHRGLASYNEQFF. DNA for the CDR3: TGCGCCAGCAGCCACCACAGGGGGCTGGCCTCCTACAATGAGCAGTTCTTC.